This T cell receptor beta chain derives from a study of cytomegalovirus exposure and HLA in healthy donors (dated by TCRdb to the late 2010s). About the full investigation: An earlier analysis of roughly 570 of the donors reported about 300 Gb of sequence data and 117 million unique TCR beta sequences obtained from around 180 million T cells. A later genetic analysis used genome-wide SNP genotypes for about three fifths of the 666 donors, treating that subset as a discovery cohort. Class I and class II HLA loci were covered by the typing at four-digit resolution. The number of typed donors differed by locus: roughly 620-640 for A, B, C, DRB1 and DQB1; 522 for DQA1; approximately 610 for DPA1; and roughly 450 for DPB1. Approximately 300 gigabases of sequencing data and 70 million to 100 million unique TCR sequences made up an early release that covered roughly 670 HLA-typed donors. Several DR-DQ haplotypes were treated as single units for association and clustering because of strong linkage in the cohort. Donor age, sex, ethnicity and CMV serostatus were collected together with the repertoire data. In a later analysis, previously published TCR beta repertoires from several hundred donors were re-analyzed and high-resolution HLA genotyping was added so that TCR occurrence patterns could be studied. The study aimed to test whether cataloging public T cell receptors could reveal signatures of past pathogen exposure. Among 300 to 450 genotyped donors of the cohort, an average of roughly 240,000 unique TCR beta nucleotide sequences were sequenced per donor, around 20% of them non-productive. High-throughput TCR immunosequencing, statistical association of individual TCRs with disease status, and machine learning were combined to predict cytomegalovirus infection status. Besides the first cohort of about 730 subjects, a separate validation cohort made up of some 110 different subjects was used. Every discovery cohort repertoire had been produced on one sequencing platform. Rather than drawing on any new phenotypic data, the later analysis identified candidate immune exposures from TCR beta sequences and the way those sequences occurred across donors. Using immunosequencing, the study profiled T cell repertoires from some 670 subjects and related those repertoires to cytomegalovirus serostatus. An earlier analysis of some 600 of the donors applied high-throughput TCR beta sequencing to assess whether each TCR beta V gene segment acted as functional or pseudogenic. Among the roughly 410 genotyped donors, 75% to 90% belonged to the genetic ancestry cluster associated with self-reported Caucasian donors.

Taken from cysteine to phenylalanine, the CDR3 has 16 residues. The CDR3 DNA has 48 bases and is translated from base 1. For CDR1 and CDR2, the germline V gene lists SGHTS and YDEGEE. Libraries were built with the immunoSEQ multiplex PCR assay. For the multiplex PCR, a mixture combining 60 forward primers for TCR Vbeta segments and 13 reverse primers for TCR Jbeta segments was used. A multiplex PCR assay on genomic DNA amplified the CDR3 region of rearranged TCR beta genes. The amplified TCR beta libraries were sequenced on the Illumina HiSeq System as 87-base-pair reads. The paper's data handling went like this. A later analysis tallied 75 million to 95 million unique TCR beta chains across the 700 or so repertoires, and roughly 11 million of those chains were shared by two or more donors. To remove PCR and sequencing errors, raw reads were error-corrected and collapsed into unique sequences using a nearest-neighbor algorithm that merged closely related sequences. Alignment of CDR3 sequences to IMGT reference sequences was used to assign V, D and J gene segments. For a sequence to be retained, at least a six-nucleotide match to both a V gene segment and a J gene segment was required. A rearrangement counted as productive if the CDR3 had no stop codons and remained in frame with V and J, and every other rearrangement counted as non-productive. CDR3 was defined according to IMGT convention as the region running from the second conserved V-encoded cysteine to the conserved J-encoded phenylalanine. The earlier analysis of 500 to 650 of the donors excluded any sequence lacking an unambiguous match to a single V gene segment. In an earlier analysis of around 590 of the donors, a V segment was called functional when productive rearrangements were above 56.7%, and segregating when the standard deviation between donors exceeded 5%. A statistical classification framework was built to diagnose cytomegalovirus status from the catalog of TCR beta chain sequences. In a later analysis, V and J genes were assigned by comparing TCR nucleotide sequences against IMGT/GENE-DB human TR gene sequences. The TCRdist pipeline was used in a later analysis to assign CDR3 sequences and most-parsimonious VDJ recombination scenarios. In a later analysis, every TCR beta chain was defined by the combination of its CDR3 amino acid sequence and its V-gene family, and reads without a unique V-gene family were dropped. As a way to deal with suspected cross-contamination and a sequencing artifact, a later analysis dropped 450 to 700 nucleotide sequences that were highly shared and had low generation probability. For each public chain, a later analysis derived a clonal expansion index from normalized ranks of inferred template counts within each repertoire. In a later analysis, generation probabilities were computed with a VDJ recombination model fitted to out-of-frame rearrangements, and the resulting probabilities were checked against IGoR. A later analysis scored TCR-TCR, TCR-HLA and TCR-CMV co-occurrence with hypergeometric tests, applying a repertoire-size bias correction to TCR pairs. A later analysis estimated false discovery rates by permuting HLA or CMV assignments 20 times. A later analysis grouped co-occurring TCRs with DBSCAN, adding TCRdist sequence similarity when clustering within HLA-allele-positive subsets. Co-occurrence clustering excluded repertoires with fewer than 30,000 or more than 120,000 public chains, plus five with anomalous nucleotide sharing. TCRdb took over this immuneACCESS table, retaining in-frame rearrangements with V and J assigned. Such tables are incomplete; in checked studies, under half of the missing clones stem from an unresolved V gene, and the remainder is unexplained. V, J and clone size are those of that table, while D and trimming were read from the DNA. This sample gives approximately 200,000 clones in total; 65% to 90% of them show up just once. The top ten clones comprise roughly 1.5% of the sample.

With respect to this clone: The target of this receptor is not known. No qualities accompany the bases; no much larger clone lies one base away.

In total, over 600 healthy bone marrow donors made up the cohort. At the time of sampling, all cohort members were nominally healthy, though unrecorded immune exposures were likely present. The donor tested CMV seronegative, placing the donor among the 352 seronegative members of the cohort. Every donor gave a peripheral blood sample, and the peripheral blood mononuclear cells from that sample were used for TCR beta sequencing. The Qiagen DNeasy Blood Extraction Kit was used to extract genomic DNA from the blood cell samples. Study-wide conclusions, independent of this receptor: Because HLA typing was missing for some donors at each locus, association tests included only the typed subset. In vitro tests confirmed that three of the cytomegalovirus-associated TCR beta chains recognize cytomegalovirus antigens. It was suggested by the authors that the approach could potentially be generalized to other disease states and immunological phenotypes. A cluster of highly shared sequence variants was judged likely to be a technical artifact of the sequencing pipeline. Only TCR beta chains were sequenced in this cohort, and the absence of alpha or paired-chain data limited detectable features. According to a later analysis, parvovirus B19, influenza, CMV and Epstein-Barr virus appeared linked to several top co-occurrence clusters. While some public TCRs were present in many individuals, most TCR sequences turned up only very rarely across donors. According to a later genetic analysis, donors in an Asian-associated ancestry cluster had fewer N-insertions in productive TCRs than the approximately 610-donor mean. In an earlier analysis of 587 of the donors, most TCR beta V segments appeared in productive rearrangements about 87% or about 30% of the time, broadly matching IMGT annotations. For the cohort, immune exposure information was limited to CMV serostatus. A further reported finding was that TCR beta sequences accurately predicted the HLA-A and HLA-B alleles for most subjects in the first cohort. Correlated functional status among segregating V segments might reflect linkage disequilibrium, but an unknown experimental factor could not be ruled out. Because counts were too low, some 17 rarely observed V segments, including chromosome 9 orphons, were left out of the earlier analysis of 587 of the donors. According to a later analysis, TCR association rates differed among HLA loci, with DRB1 alleles showing the most associated TCRs and HLA-C alleles showing the fewest. Cytomegalovirus status was reported to be diagnosed by the classifier with high specificity and sensitivity in both the original and validation cohorts. Some IMGT-functional V segments, including TRBV6-2 and TRBV6-3, could not be told apart with the 87-base-pair reads, so those segments were excluded. The presence/absence analyses assumed that sequencing depth was roughly uniform across donors, and that assumption may not be true. The study gave a list of over 150 TCR beta chains associated with cytomegalovirus. Compared with equally common non-associated chains, HLA-associated TCR beta chains in a later analysis were more clonally expanded and had lower generation probabilities. A later genetic analysis associated a missense DCLRE1C variant with V-gene and J-gene trimming of TCR beta chains, and an independent cohort replicated the association. In a later analysis, most CMV-associated TCR beta chains were found to appear HLA-restricted, with HLA associations seemingly driven largely by CMV exposure. Specific HLA alleles were associated with over 15,000 TCR beta sequences at a false discovery rate of 0.05 in a later analysis. Strong co-occurrence of HLA alleles, especially DR and DQ, made assigning TCR associations to individual alleles difficult.

This receptor was obtained from a girl aged 10 to 17 in good health and CMV-seronegative. In this chain, TRBV5-8 is recombined with TRBJ2-5, with 9 bases aligning to TRBD1. The tail of the sequence fits TRBJ2-7 better, so the J call may be wrong. Sequencing used PBMCs. At the DNA level, the sequence is TGTGCCAGCAGCTCAAGGGACAGGGCAAGGTCTGACGAGCAGTACTTC. This is translated as CASSSRDRARSDEQYF.